This T cell receptor (beta chain) was identified in a study of neurological immune-mediated disorders. TCRdb re-analysed the 5' RACE reads in MiXCR, keeping a single row per CDR3 protein. The top ten clones hold approximately 2% of a sample with over 45,000 distinct CDR3 sequences, approximately 3.6% of them seen once. The germline V and J ends were trimmed by 0 bases and 0 bases, with 15 bases remaining between them. CDR1 MNHEY and CDR2 SVGAGI come from the germline V gene. The CDR3 extends over 18 amino acids. Study-level findings and limits: HTLV-1-associated myelopathy had the most TCR clonal expansion, and multiple sclerosis had the least, less than healthy controls. According to phylogenetic grouping, one related-CDR3 cluster, a possible signature, contained the repertoires of 18 of 34 multiple sclerosis patients. CDR3 amino acid sequences of expanded clones were not shared across subjects, a result suggesting private repertoires in all groups.

Ten or more counts support this clonotype. Its cognate antigen is unknown. CD4+ or CD8+ T cells, about 960,000 per library, were used for sorted libraries. This chain uses TRBV6-5 with TRBJ2-1, with D unresolved. The specimen sequenced was CD4+ T cells from blood. This clonotype was sampled from a woman in her forties with multiple sclerosis. Here the CDR3 reads CASSYSTGGELSYNEQFF. The CDR3 DNA reads as TGTGCCAGCAGTTACTCGACGGGCGGAGAGCTCTCCTACAATGAGCAGTTCTTC.